This T cell receptor beta chain is from a study of identical twins. For this clonotype: Its antigen is not identified.

Study-level points and caveats: Clonotypes of the beta chain that were abundant in cord blood carried fewer insertions (memory repertoires showed none). Analyses of zero insertions could be partly confounded by invariant MAIT and iNKT cells.

Each CDR3 protein gets one entry after TCRdb re-called the 5' RACE reads with MiXCR. The sample yields around 490,000 distinct CDR3 sequences, about 15% seen once. The CDR3 covers 15 residues. Trimming took off 5 bases at V and 5 bases at J, with 18 bases between the two ends. Germline V gene lookup returns CDR1 LNHNV and CDR2 YYDKDF (reference sequence). These data were likewise used in another study, on yellow fever vaccine responses in identical twins. Per that study: Convergence reportedly seemed to mark part of the twins' vaccine T cell response, with personalization marking the rest.

The chain joins TRBV15 to TRBJ2-5; D is ambiguous. The clonotype was recovered from a woman between 18 and 29 years old in good health. Source material: CD4+ T cells sorted from blood. The CDR3 coding sequence is TGTGCCACCAGCTTCCCCGGGTTAGGTGAGGAGACCCAGTACTTC. Protein product: CATSFPGLGEETQYF.